Listed here are 19 T cell receptor beta chains from one sample, sequenced in a study of beta chain features in type 1 diabetes. Of the isolated RNA, all was reverse transcribed, and so the sequenced material was expressed TCRB transcripts. TCRdb's table, derived via immunoSEQ multiplex PCR, lists solely in-frame clones and lacks some. The data hold 95,000 to 110,000 clones, with 25% to 35% observed a single time. Antigens of these TCRs are unknown. Study-level findings and limits: In every one of the four CD4+ subsets, TCRB CDR3s were moderately but significantly shorter in Type 1 diabetes patients.

Sequencing was performed on central memory CD4+ T cells from blood. These receptors were obtained from a woman between 18 and 29 years old with type 1 diabetes.

This clone has at least ten counts. V usage is TRBV5-4 and J usage is TRBJ2-6; 12 bases align to TRBD2. With 4 bases clipped from V and 2 bases from J, the junction kept 7 bases outside the gene matches. The germline gives CDR1 SGHNT, CDR2 YYREEE (reference sequence). The CDR3 has 18 amino acids. The CDR3 reads CASSPPLAGGTGANVLTF. The CDR3, as DNA: TGTGCCAGCAGCCCCCCACTAGCGGGAGGAACTGGGGCCAACGTCCTGACTTTC.

This clone appeared a few times. The V call is TRBV7-9, the J call TRBJ1-2; TRBD1 matches 10 bases. This CDR3 contains 14 residues. Germline CDR1 SEHNR, CDR2 FQNEAQ (reference sequence). V lost 5 bases to trimming and J lost 6 bases; unmatched junction nucleotides: 6. CDR3 bases: TGTGCCAGCAGCCGAAGACAGGGGGCGGATGGCTACACCTTC. It codes for CASSRRQGADGYTF.

The chain uses TRBV7-9 and TRBJ2-7; 7 nucleotides line up with TRBD2. Germline V CDR1 and CDR2: SEHNR, FQNEAQ (reference sequence). This CDR3 is 13 amino acids long. Germline trimming cut 5 bases from V and 6 bases from J; bases unmatched to any gene: 7. The DNA for the CDR3 is TGTGCCAGCAGCCCGATATCGGGGGGCGAGCAGTACGTC. Translation gives CASSPISGGEQYV.

The gene calls are TRBV18 and TRBJ2-2, with 10 positions matching TRBD2. Germline V gene lookup returns CDR1 KGHSH and CDR2 LQKENI. The CDR3 runs to 16 residues. V was pared by 0 bases and J by 6 bases, with 4 bases of the junction left unmatched. The CDR3 nucleotides are TGTGCCAGCTCACCACCCCTAGCGGGAGTGTCCGGGGAGCTGTTTTTT. This gives the protein CASSPPLAGVSGELFF.

This clone has more than one count but fewer than ten. The gene calls are TRBV7-6 and TRBJ2-7; 7 bases line up with TRBD2. The CDR3 runs to 17 residues. V lost 4 bases and J lost 0; bases outside the gene matches: 12. Germline values: CDR1 SGHVS, CDR2 FNYEAQ. The CDR3 sequence is CASSSVASGLNSYEQYF. In nucleotides, the CDR3 is TGTGCCAGCAGCTCCGTTGCTAGCGGACTTAACTCCTACGAGCAGTACTTC.

There are a few counts of this clone. The chain employs TRBV13 and TRBJ2-1; 12 bases fit TRBD2. V gave up 4 bases and J gave up 9 bases; unmatched junction bases: 10. The CDR3 has 16 amino acids. Germline V gene sequence: CDR1 PRHDT, CDR2 FYEKMQ (reference sequence). In nucleotides, the CDR3 is TGTGCCAGCAGCTCAAAGACTAGCGGGAGTATGGTTGAGCAGTTCTTC. Its translation: CASSSKTSGSMVEQFF.

This clone was seen many times. This sequence joins TRBV29-1 and TRBJ2-5; TRBD1 might be the D (6 bases). This CDR3 has 11 residues. Trimming left V 8 bases short and J 5 bases short, with 12 bases between. Germline assignment: CDR1 SQVTM and CDR2 ANQGSEA. CDR3 nucleotides: TGCAGCCTACAGGGTGGTGAGACCCAGTACTTC. Translated: CSLQGGETQYF.

This clone has only a few counts. The genes are TRBV2 and TRBJ1-5; 7 bases align to TRBD1. J was trimmed by 2 bases and V by 4 bases; bases with no gene match: 17. The germline V gene has CDR1 SNHLY and CDR2 FYNNEI. This CDR3 has 19 residues. The CDR3, as DNA: TGTGCCAGCAGTGGCACGGGACAGTCTTGGGTGGCAGGCAATCAGCCCCAGCATTTT. It yields the protein CASSGTGQSWVAGNQPQHF. Drawing the rest from reference TRBV2 and TRBJ1-5, the complete variable domain is EPEVTQTPSHQVTQMGQEVILRCVPISNHLYFYWYRQILGQKVEFLVSFYNNEISEKSEIFDDQFSVERPDGSNFTLKIRSTKLEDSAMYFCASSGTGQSWVAGNQPQHFGDGTRLSIL.

The genes are TRBV5-6 and TRBJ2-5, with 8 nucleotides matching TRBD1. The CDR3 covers 17 residues. The V segment lost 4 bases and the J segment 3 bases; nucleotides outside the gene matches: 14. In germline, CDR1 is SGHDT, CDR2 YYEEEE. CDR3 amino acids: CASSLHTGQGEEETQYF. CDR3 nucleotide sequence: TGTGCCAGCAGCCTCCACACCGGACAGGGCGAGGAAGAGACCCAGTACTTC. Complete variable domain (other parts from reference TRBV5-6 and TRBJ2-5): DAGVTQSPTHLIKTRGQQVTLRCSPKSGHDTVSWYQQALGQGPQFIFQYYEEEERQRGNFPDRFSGHQFPNYSSELNVNALLLGDSALYLCASSLHTGQGEEETQYFGPGTRLLVL.

This clone was counted only a few times. The rearrangement uses TRBV2 and TRBJ2-1, with 9 bases that match TRBD1. V shed 6 bases, J shed 8 bases, and the junction held 11 bases outside the gene matches. Germline CDR1 SNHLY, CDR2 FYNNEI. The CDR3 extends over 15 amino acids. The CDR3 DNA is TGTGCCAGCAGGCACCGGGACAGGGCAAGCGATGAGCAGTTCTTC. Its translation: CASRHRDRASDEQFF.

This clone turned up a few times. A read error may produce the germline difference seen at one junction end. V usage is TRBV28 and J usage is TRBJ2-7, with D tentatively TRBD2 (5 bases). The CDR3 has 15 residues. Germline V gives CDR1 MDHEN, CDR2 SYDVKM. The chain's CDR3 is CGSSSPTPEGYEQYF. Here the CDR3 DNA reads TGTGGCAGCAGTTCTCCGACCCCCGAGGGCTACGAGCAGTACTTC.

V gene TRBV28 combines with J gene TRBJ1-1, with unresolved D. CDR3 length: 14 amino acids. V was clipped by 8 bases and J by 0 bases, with 13 bases between them. The germline V gene has CDR1 MDHEN and CDR2 SYDVKM. Written as DNA, the CDR3 is TGTGCCAGCCGACTAGGACCGGTGAACACTGAAGCTTTCTTT. Protein sequence: CASRLGPVNTEAFF.

The table lists this clone with a few counts. The chain employs TRBV15 and TRBJ2-2; D gene uncertain. Trimming pared 5 bases from V and 4 bases from J, leaving 17 bases between. The CDR3 is 16 amino acids. From germline, CDR1 is LNHNV and CDR2 YYDKDF (reference sequence). In DNA, the CDR3 is TGTGCCACCAGCGCTAGTCTTGAGGTAGTCACCGGGGAGCTGTTTTTT. Amino acids: CATSASLEVVTGELFF.

This chain links TRBV28 with TRBJ1-4, with a weak D call TRBD1 (6 bases). The CDR3 has 14 residues. V lost 7 bases and J lost 4, with 13 bases in between. Per the germline V gene, CDR1 is MDHEN and CDR2 is SYDVKM. DNA for the CDR3: TGTGCCAGCACTTACAGGGTCCTTAATGAAAAACTGTTTTTT. Amino acids: CASTYRVLNEKLFF.

This clone was seen only a few times. This chain connects TRBV7-3 to TRBJ1-2; the D gene is possibly TRBD1 (5 bases). Germline V gene lookup returns CDR1 SGHTA and CDR2 FQGTGA. Deletions cut 0 bases from V and 6 bases from J, with 14 bases between. This CDR3 comprises 15 residues. The CDR3 loop is CASSLTRGEQDGYTF. The CDR3 nucleotides read TGTGCCAGCAGCTTAACGCGGGGGGAGCAGGATGGCTACACCTTC. Full variable domain (rest looked up from reference TRBV7-3 and TRBJ1-2): GAGVSQTPSNKVTEKGKYVELRCDPISGHTALYWYRQSLGQGPEFLIYFQGTGAADDSGLPNDRFFAVRPEGSVSTLKIQRTERGDSAVYLCASSLTRGEQDGYTFGSGTRLTVV.

This clone occurred a few times. This chain connects TRBV12-5 to TRBJ2-1; D not resolved. The CDR3 consists of 12 residues. Germline CDR1 LGHNT, CDR2 FRNRAP. V lost 5 bases to trimming and J lost 8 bases, with 10 bases between them. CDR3 sequence reads: CASGLTEDEQFF. The CDR3, as DNA: TGTGCTAGTGGTCTTACTGAGGATGAGCAGTTCTTC.

A few counts support this clone. The genes are TRBV6-1 and TRBJ1-5, with TRBD1 matching 7 bases. This CDR3 comprises 14 residues. Germline values: CDR1 MNHNS, CDR2 SASEGT. The V and J ends lost 8 bases and 4 bases, in that order; junction bases with no gene match: 8. The CDR3 DNA reads TGTGCCAGCGGACAGGAGTCAAGGAATCAGCCCCAGCATTTT. It translates to CASGQESRNQPQHF.

This clone has just a few counts. The rearrangement links TRBV18 to TRBJ2-7; D perhaps matches TRBD2 (6 bases). Trimming removed 0 bases at V and 4 bases at J, with 7 bases between. Germline values: CDR1 KGHSH, CDR2 LQKENI. This CDR3 is built from 13 residues. CDR3 in DNA: TGTGCCAGCTCACCACCTCGGGGGTACGAGCAGTACGTC. Amino acid sequence: CASSPPRGYEQYV.

The V and J genes are TRBV7-8 and TRBJ1-1; D gene ambiguous. The germline CDR1 and CDR2 sequences are SGHVS and FQNEAQ. This CDR3 region has 11 residues. Trimming stripped 0 bases from V and 8 bases from J, with 4 bases between. Here the CDR3 reads CASSLASEAFF. The CDR3 nucleotides are TGTGCCAGCAGCTTAGCGTCAGAAGCTTTCTTT.